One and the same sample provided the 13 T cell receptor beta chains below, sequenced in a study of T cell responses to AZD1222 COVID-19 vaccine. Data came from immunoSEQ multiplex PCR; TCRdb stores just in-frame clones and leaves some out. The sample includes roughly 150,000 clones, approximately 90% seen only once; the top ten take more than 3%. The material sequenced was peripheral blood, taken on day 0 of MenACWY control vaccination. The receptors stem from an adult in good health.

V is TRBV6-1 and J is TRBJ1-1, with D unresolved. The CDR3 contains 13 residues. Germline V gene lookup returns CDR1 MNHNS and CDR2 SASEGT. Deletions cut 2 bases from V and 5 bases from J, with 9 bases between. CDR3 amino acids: CASSELLWTEAFF. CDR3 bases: TGTGCCAGCAGTGAATTATTGTGGACTGAAGCTTTCTTT.

The CDR3 region has the DNA TGTGCCAGCAGCCGGACAGGGGGTCTCTCCTACGAGCAGTACTTC. Encoded protein: CASSRTGGLSYEQYF. The chain recombines TRBV7-8 with TRBJ2-7, with 10 nucleotides matching TRBD1. CDR1 is SGHVS, CDR2 FQNEAQ, per germline. Trimming at V came to 5 bases and at J to 0 bases, leaving 4 bases not matched to a gene. This CDR3 spans 15 amino acids.

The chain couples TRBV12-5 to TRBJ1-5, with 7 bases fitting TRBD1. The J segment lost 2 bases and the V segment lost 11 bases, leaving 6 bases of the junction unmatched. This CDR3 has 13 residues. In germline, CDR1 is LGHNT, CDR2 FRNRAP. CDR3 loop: CASSQGGNQPQHF. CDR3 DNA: TGTGCTTCTTCTCAGGGGGGCAATCAGCCCCAGCATTTT.

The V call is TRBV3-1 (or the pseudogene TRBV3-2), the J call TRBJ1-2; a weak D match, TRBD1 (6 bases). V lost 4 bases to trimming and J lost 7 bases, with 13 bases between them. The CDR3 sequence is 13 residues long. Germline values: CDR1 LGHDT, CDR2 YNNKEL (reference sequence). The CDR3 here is CASSPDRRLGYTF. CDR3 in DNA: TGTGCCAGCAGCCCGGACAGACGTCTTGGCTACACCTTC.

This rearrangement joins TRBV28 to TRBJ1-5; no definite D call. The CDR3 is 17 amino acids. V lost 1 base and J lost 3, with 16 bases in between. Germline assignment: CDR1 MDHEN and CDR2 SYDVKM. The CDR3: CASSLLVPAGINQPQHF. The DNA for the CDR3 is TGTGCCAGCAGTTTATTAGTACCGGCGGGGATCAATCAGCCCCAGCATTTT.

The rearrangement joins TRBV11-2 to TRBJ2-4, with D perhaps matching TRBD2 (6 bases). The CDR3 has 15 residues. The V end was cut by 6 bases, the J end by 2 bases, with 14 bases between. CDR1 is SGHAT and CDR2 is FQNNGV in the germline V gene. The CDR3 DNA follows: TGTGCCAGCAGTCGACAAGCGGGCTCCAAAAACATTCAGTACTTC. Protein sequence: CASSRQAGSKNIQYF.

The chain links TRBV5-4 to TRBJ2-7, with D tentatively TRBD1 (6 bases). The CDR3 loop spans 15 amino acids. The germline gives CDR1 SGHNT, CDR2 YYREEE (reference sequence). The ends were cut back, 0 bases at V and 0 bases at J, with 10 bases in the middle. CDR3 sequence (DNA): TGTGCCAGCAGCTTGGTGGGGGCTGACTCCTACGAGCAGTACTTC. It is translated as CASSLVGADSYEQYF.

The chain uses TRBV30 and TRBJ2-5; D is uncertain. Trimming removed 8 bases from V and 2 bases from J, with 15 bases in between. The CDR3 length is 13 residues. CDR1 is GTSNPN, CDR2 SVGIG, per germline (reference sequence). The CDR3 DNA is TGTGCCCAGGAGAAATACCTACAAGAGACCCAGTACTTC. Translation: CAQEKYLQETQYF.

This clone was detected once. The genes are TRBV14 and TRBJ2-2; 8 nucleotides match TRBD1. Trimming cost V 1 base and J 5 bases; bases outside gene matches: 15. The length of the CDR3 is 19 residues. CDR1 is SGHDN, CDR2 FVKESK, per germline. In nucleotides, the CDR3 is TGTGCCAGCAGCCAAGCAACGCAGGGGGCGCGGGGCTGGACCGGGGAGCTGTTTTTT. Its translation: CASSQATQGARGWTGELFF.

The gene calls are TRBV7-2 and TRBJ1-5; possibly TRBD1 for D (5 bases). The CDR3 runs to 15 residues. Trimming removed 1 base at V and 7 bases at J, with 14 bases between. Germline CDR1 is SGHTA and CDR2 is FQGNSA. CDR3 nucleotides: TGTGCCAGCAGCTTAGAAGGGGCCCCTGGGCAGCCCCAGCATTTT. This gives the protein CASSLEGAPGQPQHF.

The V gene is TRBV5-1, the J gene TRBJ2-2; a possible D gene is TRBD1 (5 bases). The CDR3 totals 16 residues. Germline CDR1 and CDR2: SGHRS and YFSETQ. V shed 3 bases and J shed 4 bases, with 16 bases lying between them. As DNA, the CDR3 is TGCGCCAGCAGCTCTGGGGCAGCCTTGAGCACCGGGGAGCTGTTTTTT. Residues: CASSSGAALSTGELFF.

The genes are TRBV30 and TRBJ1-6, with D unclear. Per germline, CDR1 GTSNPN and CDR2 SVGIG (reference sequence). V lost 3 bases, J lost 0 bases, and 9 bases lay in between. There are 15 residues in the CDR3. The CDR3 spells CAWSPKSSYNSPLHF. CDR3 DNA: TGTGCCTGGAGCCCCAAGAGCTCCTATAATTCACCCCTCCACTTT.

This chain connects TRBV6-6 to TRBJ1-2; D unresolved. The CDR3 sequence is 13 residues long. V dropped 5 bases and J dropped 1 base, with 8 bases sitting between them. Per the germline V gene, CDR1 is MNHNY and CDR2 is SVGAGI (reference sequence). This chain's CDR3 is CASSIGDNYGYTF. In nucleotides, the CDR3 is TGTGCCAGCAGTATCGGGGATAACTATGGCTACACCTTC.